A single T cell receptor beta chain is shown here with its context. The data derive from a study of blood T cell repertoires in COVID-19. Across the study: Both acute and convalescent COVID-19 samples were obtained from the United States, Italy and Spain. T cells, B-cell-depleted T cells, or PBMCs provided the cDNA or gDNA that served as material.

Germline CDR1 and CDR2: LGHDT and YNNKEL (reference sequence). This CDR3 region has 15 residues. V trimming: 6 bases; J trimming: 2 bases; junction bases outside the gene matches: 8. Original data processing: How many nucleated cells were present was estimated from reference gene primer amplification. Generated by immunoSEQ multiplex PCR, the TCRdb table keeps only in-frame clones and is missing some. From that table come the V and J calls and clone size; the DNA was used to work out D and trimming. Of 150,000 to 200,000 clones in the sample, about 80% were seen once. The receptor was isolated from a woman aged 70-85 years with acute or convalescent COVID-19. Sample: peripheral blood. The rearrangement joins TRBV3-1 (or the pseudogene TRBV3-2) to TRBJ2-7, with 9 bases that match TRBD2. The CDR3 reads CASSHGSGGTYEQYF. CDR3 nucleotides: TGTGCCAGCAGTCATGGTAGCGGGGGCACCTACGAGCAGTACTTC.